This TCR beta chain is from a study of cytomegalovirus exposure and HLA in healthy donors. Findings of the study overall: Highly shared variants forming one cluster were likely a sequencing artifact. Reportedly, cytomegalovirus status was diagnosed with high sensitivity and specificity.

Comments on this clone: As yet, its antigen is unknown.

PCR employed 60 Vbeta and 13 Jbeta primers. The protocol was immunoSEQ multiplex PCR, while the TCRdb copy is restricted to in-frame clones and leaves out a portion. The sample lists some 120,000 clones, 80% to 90% occurring once. The CDR3 spans 12 residues. The V and J genes are TRBV12-2 and TRBJ2-2; the D call in the table, TRBD2, was not verified against the DNA. TRBV12-2 is annotated as a pseudogene. Source material: PBMCs. The receptor comes from a woman aged 40 to 50 in good health and CMV-seropositive. CDR3 coding DNA: TGTGCAAGTCGCTCTCTCCCCGGGGAGCTGTTTTTT. This codes for CASRSLPGELFF.